The 2 T cell receptor beta chains below come from one sample, sequenced in a study of human T cells and chemical hapten exposure. The time point here: patch test 1, 2 weeks after DPC sensitization. As for treatment: therapeutic diphenylcyclopropenone sensitization with weekly scalp DPC. TCRdb redid the calling of the RACE reads with MiXCR, one entry per CDR3 protein. The top ten clones hold 1.7% of a sample with under 200,000 distinct CDR3 sequences, roughly 15% of them seen once. Sample: whole blood, taken in connection with sensitization to the hapten diphenylcyclopropenone (DPC). These receptors all stem from a woman aged 25 to 39 with alopecia areata. Some clones in this sample may be carry-over from other donors' samples.

The DNA of the CDR3 is TGTGCCAGCAGTAAACTAGCGGGCGCGAACACCGGGGAGCTGTTTTTT. The encoded protein is CASSKLAGANTGELFF. V gene TRBV6-2 or TRBV6-3 combines with J gene TRBJ2-2, with 9 positions matching TRBD2. The CDR3 runs to 16 residues. Germline V lookup: CDR1 MNHEY, CDR2 SVGEGT. Unmatched junction bases numbered 4, after V lost 5 bases and J lost 0 bases.

CDR3 DNA sequence: TGTGCCAGCAGCTCTTGGGTACCCGGGATAGAGGATGGCTACACCTTC. It yields the protein CASSSWVPGIEDGYTF. The V call is TRBV12-3 or TRBV12-4, the J call TRBJ1-2; D gene uncertain. The CDR3 loop spans 16 amino acids. The V end lost 6 bases, the J end lost 6 bases, and 23 bases lay between the germline ends.